This TCR beta chain came from a study of OX40 agonist ivuxolimab in advanced cancers. About this clone itself: Its target is unknown.

This CDR3 has 17 amino acids. V shed 5 bases, J shed 4 bases, and the junction held 14 bases outside the gene matches. In germline, CDR1 is MGHRA, CDR2 YSYEKL. Patients with autoimmune history or systemic immunosuppression were excluded. Study observations and caveats: Averaging showed that CD8+ T cells had more expanded clones than CD4+ did. A proportion of nonresponders additionally exhibited low normalized T-cell clonal expansion.

Data came from immunoSEQ multiplex PCR; TCRdb stores just in-frame clones and leaves some out. In the table there are about 84,000 clones, roughly nine tenths of which are singletons. This clonotype was obtained from an adult with an advanced solid tumor such as melanoma, head and neck, liver or kidney cancer. The source material was CD4+ or CD8+ T cells sorted from blood, sampled in a trial of the OX40 agonist ivuxolimab. This rearrangement joins TRBV4-1 to TRBJ1-1; 9 nucleotides agree with TRBD1. DNA for the CDR3: TGCGCCAGCAGCAAACAGGGGGCTATACTGGGAGGCACTGAAGCTTTCTTT. Its protein is CASSKQGAILGGTEAFF.